This T cell receptor beta chain was observed in a study of Ad26.COV2.S vaccination and SARS-CoV-2 variants. Points from the study as a whole: Vaccinated and placebo-treated recipients had similar non-spike TCR breadth. Possible underestimation of total T cell responses by the TCR breadth and depth analyses was noted. Spike-specific TCR breadth was greater in vaccine than placebo recipients.

As for treatment: some 20 received Ad26.COV2.S at low or high dose, single or two shots; about five received placebo; per-sample allocation not given. Vaccine and placebo recipients were sampled on day 63 after the first injection. On this clone: What it binds is not known.

TCRdb's table, derived via immunoSEQ multiplex PCR, lists solely in-frame clones and lacks some. Of roughly 300,000 clones listed, 88% are singletons. The source of this sequence is a person between 18 and 59 years old who received the Ad26.COV2.S COVID-19 vaccine or a placebo. Sequenced material: peripheral blood, taken in a trial of Ad26.COV2.S vaccine versus placebo.

Here the CDR3 reads CASSEVSGGASIYGYTF. CDR3 coding DNA: TGTGCCAGCAGTGAAGTATCAGGGGGCGCTTCAATCTATGGCTACACCTTC. The V call is TRBV6-1, the J call TRBJ1-2, with 8 bases lining up with TRBD1. The V gene end was trimmed by 1 base and the J gene end by 4 bases; junction bases not matched to a gene: 11. Germline-derived CDR1 and CDR2 are MNHNS and SASEGT. The CDR3 extends over 17 amino acids.